This TCR beta chain was identified during a study of blood T cells in healthy people across ages. Through a sample-barcoded 5' primer and a J-beta primer mix, a second PCR was run for about 7 to 12 cycles. Per-sample output comprised a minimum of 2.5 million paired-end reads containing CDR3. TCRdb re-derived calls from the 5' RACE reads in MiXCR, one entry per CDR3 protein. The sample records hundreds of thousands of distinct CDR3 sequences, about 62% being singletons. General study points: In these data, TCR beta diversity tracked strongly with naive T cell percentage. Significant beta diversity loss was already apparent by age around 36, declining roughly linearly.

About this clonotype itself: Its matching antigen is unknown.

The CDR3 spans 15 residues. V lost 5 bases and J lost 2; bases outside the gene matches: 6. CDR1 and CDR2 from the germline V gene are MNHEY and SVGEGT. Sequencing was done on a sample of blood. This chain joins TRBV6-2 or TRBV6-3 and TRBJ2-1, with 7 bases that match TRBD1. This receptor was identified in a man aged 30 to 45 in good health. CDR3 residues: CASSPQGVAYNEQFF. The CDR3 bases are TGTGCCAGCAGTCCCCAGGGGGTGGCCTACAATGAGCAGTTCTTC.